What follows describes a single TCR beta chain. Its antigen is not identified. The PCR template was genomic DNA. Amplification of the beta chain CDR3 used 30 forward and 13 reverse multiplex primers. A single record per CDR3 protein comes from TCRdb applying MiXCR to the multiplex PCR reads. The sample contains fewer than 300,000 distinct CDR3 sequences, approximately 45% of which appear only once. The sample comes from a study of type 1 and type 2 diabetes patients. General study points: Some expanded clones seen only in T1D might occur in additional T2D or control samples.

The CDR3 spans 14 residues. Germline loops: CDR1 GTSNPN, CDR2 SVGIG (reference sequence). Trimming removed 3 bases from V and 1 base from J, with 12 bases in between. The receptor was isolated from a man aged 18 to 35 with type 2 diabetes. Sequenced: peripheral blood mononuclear cells (PBMCs). This chain uses TRBV30 with TRBJ2-5, with a possible D match to TRBD1 (6 bases). The CDR3: CAWSGRGVQETQYF. The CDR3 nucleotides read TGTGCCTGGAGCGGCAGGGGAGTCCAAGAGACCCAGTACTTC.